This T cell receptor beta chain was retrieved from a study of blood T cell repertoires in COVID-19. Study overall: Acute-phase and convalescent COVID-19 samples originated in the United States, Italy and Spain. PBMCs, B-cell-depleted T cells, or T cells provided the cDNA or gDNA that made up the material.

V lost 7 bases to trimming and J lost 0 bases; unmatched junction nucleotides: 4. CDR1 is MNHEY and CDR2 is SMNVEV in the germline V gene (reference sequence). The CDR3 runs to 15 residues. Authors' processing steps: Reference gene primers were amplified, and this amplification served to estimate nucleated cell counts. Only in-frame clones appear in the TCRdb table, and some are missing; sequencing was by immunoSEQ multiplex PCR. That table is the source of V, J and clone size, and D and trimming were worked out from the DNA. The sample shows fewer than 200,000 clones, approximately 80% of them seen only once.

Sample: peripheral blood. This clonotype was sampled from a woman at least 80 years old with active or convalescent COVID-19. The chain is built from TRBV27 and TRBJ2-1; TRBD2 matches 9 bases. The CDR3 spells CASTVSGSSYNEQFF. The DNA of the CDR3 is TGTGCCAGCACCGTTAGCGGGAGCTCCTACAATGAGCAGTTCTTC.